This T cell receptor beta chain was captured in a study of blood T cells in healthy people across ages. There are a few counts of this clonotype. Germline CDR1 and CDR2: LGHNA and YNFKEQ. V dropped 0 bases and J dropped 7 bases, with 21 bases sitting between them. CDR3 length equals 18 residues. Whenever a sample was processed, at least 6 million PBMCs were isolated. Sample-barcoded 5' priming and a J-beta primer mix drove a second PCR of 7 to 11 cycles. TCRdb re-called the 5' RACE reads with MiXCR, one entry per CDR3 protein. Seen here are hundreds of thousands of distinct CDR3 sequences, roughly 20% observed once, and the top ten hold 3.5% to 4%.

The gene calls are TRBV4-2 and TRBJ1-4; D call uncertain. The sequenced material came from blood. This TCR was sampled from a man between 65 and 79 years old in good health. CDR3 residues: CASSQDRYSETLSEKLFF. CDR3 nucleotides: TGTGCCAGCAGCCAAGATAGATATTCAGAGACCCTCAGTGAAAAACTGTTTTTT.